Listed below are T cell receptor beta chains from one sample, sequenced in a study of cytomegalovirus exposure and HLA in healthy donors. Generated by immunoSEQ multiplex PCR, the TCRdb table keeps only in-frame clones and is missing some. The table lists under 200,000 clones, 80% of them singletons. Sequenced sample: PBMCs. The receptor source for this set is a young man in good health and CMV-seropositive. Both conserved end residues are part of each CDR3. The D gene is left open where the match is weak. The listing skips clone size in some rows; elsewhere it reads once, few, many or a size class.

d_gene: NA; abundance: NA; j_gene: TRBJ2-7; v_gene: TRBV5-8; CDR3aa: CASSFRGRSYEQYF
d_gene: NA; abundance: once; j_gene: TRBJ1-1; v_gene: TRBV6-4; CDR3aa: CASSSGPGNTEAFF
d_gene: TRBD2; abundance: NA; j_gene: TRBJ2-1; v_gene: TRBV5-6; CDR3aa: CASSLDGTSRGDEQFF
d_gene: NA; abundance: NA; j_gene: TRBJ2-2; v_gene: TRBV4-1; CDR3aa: CASSQGGSTRDTGELFF
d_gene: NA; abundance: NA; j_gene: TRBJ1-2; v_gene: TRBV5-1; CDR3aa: CASSLKGDYGYTF
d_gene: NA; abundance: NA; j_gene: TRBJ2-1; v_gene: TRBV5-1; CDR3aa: CASSSPGTYNEQFF
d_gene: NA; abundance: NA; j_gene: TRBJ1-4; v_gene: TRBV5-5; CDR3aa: CASSLFLRGEKLFF
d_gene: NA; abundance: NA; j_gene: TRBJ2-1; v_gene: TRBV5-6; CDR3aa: CASSFYGPSDNEQFF
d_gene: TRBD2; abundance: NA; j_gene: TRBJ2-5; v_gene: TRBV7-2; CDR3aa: CASSSTSGSVTQYF
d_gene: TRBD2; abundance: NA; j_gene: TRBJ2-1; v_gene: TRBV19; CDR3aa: CASSNLLAAAGYNEQFF
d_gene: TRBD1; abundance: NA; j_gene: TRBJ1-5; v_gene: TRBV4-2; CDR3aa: CASSPGTGGAISNQPQHF
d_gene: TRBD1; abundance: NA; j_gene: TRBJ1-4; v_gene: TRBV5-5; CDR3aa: CASRSGTVHEKLFF
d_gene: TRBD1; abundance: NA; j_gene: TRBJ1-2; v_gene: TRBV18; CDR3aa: CASSPRIQTGGTYGYTF
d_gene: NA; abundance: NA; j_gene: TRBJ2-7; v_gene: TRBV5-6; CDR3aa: CASSFQAYEQYF
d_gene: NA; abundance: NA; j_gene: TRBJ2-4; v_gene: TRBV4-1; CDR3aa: CASSLIQGAKNIQYF
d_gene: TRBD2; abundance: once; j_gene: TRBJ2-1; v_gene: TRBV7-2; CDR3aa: CASSRRLAATYNEQFF
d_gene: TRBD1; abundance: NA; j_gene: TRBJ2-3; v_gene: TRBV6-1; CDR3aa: CASSEMTGTDTQYF
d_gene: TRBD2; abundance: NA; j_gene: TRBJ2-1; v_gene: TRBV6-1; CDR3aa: CASTISGRDHNEQFF
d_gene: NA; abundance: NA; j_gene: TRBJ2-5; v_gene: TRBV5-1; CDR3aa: CASQRDREETQYF
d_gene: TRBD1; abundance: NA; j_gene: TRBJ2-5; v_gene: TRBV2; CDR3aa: CASSPRTGGIKQQYF
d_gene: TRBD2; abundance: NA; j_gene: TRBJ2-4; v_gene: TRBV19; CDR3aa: CASKRTSGGANLTAKNIQYF
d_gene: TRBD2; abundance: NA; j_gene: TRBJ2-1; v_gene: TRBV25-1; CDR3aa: CASSVAGGPHEQFF
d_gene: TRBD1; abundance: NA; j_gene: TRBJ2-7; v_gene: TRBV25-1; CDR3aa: CASSDVRTGVLEQYF
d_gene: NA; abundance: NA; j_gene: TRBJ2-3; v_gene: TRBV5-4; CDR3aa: CASSLAGGTDTQYF
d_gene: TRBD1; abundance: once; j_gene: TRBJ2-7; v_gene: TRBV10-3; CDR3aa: CAISGDKGQLPYEQYF
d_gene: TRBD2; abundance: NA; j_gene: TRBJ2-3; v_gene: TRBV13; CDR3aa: CASSPASGDRDTQYF
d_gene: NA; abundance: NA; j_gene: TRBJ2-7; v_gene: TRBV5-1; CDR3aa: CASSLSGLEDEQYF
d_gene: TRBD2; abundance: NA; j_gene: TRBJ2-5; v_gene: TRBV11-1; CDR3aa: CASSFGTSGKETQYF
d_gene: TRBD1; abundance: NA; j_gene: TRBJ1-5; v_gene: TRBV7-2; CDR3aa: CASSLYGTGASQPQHF
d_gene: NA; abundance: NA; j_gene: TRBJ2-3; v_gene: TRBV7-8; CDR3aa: CASSLGPNTDTQYF
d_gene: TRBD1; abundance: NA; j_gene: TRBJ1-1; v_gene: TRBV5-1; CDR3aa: CASSWTGRNTEAFF
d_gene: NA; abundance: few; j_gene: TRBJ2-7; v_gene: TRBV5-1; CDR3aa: CASSLAPLGAYEQYF
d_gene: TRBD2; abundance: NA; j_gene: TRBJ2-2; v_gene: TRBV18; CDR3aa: CASSPVGLAGWSGELFF
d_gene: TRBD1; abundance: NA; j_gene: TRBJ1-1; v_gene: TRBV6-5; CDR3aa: CASSRDRANTEAFF
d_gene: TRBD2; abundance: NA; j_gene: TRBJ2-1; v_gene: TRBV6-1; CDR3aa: CASSSLAGVSDEQFF
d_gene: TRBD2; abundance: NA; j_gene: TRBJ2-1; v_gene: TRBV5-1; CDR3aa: CASSSGTSGGDEQFF
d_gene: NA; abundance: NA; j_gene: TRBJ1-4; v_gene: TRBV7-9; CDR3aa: CASSLGEANEKLFF
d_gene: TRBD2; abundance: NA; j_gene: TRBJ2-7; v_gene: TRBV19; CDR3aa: CASRASGFGEQYF
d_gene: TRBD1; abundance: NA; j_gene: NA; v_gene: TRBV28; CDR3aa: CASSYGTVSYEQYF
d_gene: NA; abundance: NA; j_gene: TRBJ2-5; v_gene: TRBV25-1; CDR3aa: CASSDESSSETQYF
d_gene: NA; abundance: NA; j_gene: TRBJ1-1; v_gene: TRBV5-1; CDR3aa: CASSFQGPGNTEAFF
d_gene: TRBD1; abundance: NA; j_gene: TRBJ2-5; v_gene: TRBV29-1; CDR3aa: CSVFDRGETQYF
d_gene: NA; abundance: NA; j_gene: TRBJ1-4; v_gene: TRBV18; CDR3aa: CASSPNSDVGPNEKLFF
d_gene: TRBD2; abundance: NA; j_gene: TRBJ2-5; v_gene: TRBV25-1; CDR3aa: CASRRTSGKQETQYF
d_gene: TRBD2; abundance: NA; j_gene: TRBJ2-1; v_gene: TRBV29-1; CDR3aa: CSVVLAGALTYNEQFF
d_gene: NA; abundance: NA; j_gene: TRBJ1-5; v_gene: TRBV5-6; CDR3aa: CASSGRTDNINQPQHF
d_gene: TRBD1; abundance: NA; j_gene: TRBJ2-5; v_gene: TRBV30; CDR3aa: CAYTQGNQETQYF
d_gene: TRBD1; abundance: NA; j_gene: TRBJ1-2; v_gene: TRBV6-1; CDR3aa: CASSETGVYGYTF
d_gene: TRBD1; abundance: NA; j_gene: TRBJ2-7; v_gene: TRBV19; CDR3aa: CASSFGTGVSYEQYF
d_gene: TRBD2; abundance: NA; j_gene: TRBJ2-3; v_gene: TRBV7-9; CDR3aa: CASSALSGGPHMDTQYF
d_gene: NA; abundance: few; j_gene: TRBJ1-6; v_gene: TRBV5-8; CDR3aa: CASSSQQGYYNSPLHF
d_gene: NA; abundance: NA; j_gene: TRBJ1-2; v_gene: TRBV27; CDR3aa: CASSAVGQGYGYTF
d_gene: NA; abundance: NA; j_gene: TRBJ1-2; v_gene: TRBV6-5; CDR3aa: CASRGGDGYTF
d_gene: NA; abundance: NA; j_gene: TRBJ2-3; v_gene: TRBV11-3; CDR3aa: CASSLTATSTDTQYF